This T cell receptor (beta chain) is drawn from a study of blood T cell repertoires in COVID-19. Only in-frame clones appear in the TCRdb table, and some are missing; sequencing was by immunoSEQ multiplex PCR. Among 300,000 to 350,000 clones listed, 88% were seen once. Clinical history reported by participants formed the basis on which cohorts were assigned. The source material was PBMCs or T cells enriched from blood (not recorded which). This receptor was obtained from a man aged 25-40 years who had recovered from COVID-19.

The CDR3 reads CASSPRDTGYTF. The CDR3 bases are TGTGCCAGCAGCCCTCGGGACACTGGCTACACCTTC. This chain links TRBV2 with TRBJ1-2; D perhaps matches TRBD1 (6 bases). The V end was cut by 6 bases, the J end by 7 bases, with 12 bases between. Per germline, CDR1 SNHLY and CDR2 FYNNEI. The CDR3 runs 12 residues.